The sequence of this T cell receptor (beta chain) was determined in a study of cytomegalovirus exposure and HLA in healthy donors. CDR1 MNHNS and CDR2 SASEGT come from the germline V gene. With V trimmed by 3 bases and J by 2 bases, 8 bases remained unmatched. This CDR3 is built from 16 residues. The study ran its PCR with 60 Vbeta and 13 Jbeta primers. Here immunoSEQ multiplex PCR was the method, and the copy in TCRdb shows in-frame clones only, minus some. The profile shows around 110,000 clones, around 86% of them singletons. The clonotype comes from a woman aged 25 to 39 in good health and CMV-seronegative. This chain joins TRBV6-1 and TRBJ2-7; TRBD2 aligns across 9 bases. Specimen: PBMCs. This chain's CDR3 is CASSDRRTSETYEQYF. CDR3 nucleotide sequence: TGTGCCAGCAGTGATCGGCGGACTAGCGAAACCTACGAGCAGTACTTC.